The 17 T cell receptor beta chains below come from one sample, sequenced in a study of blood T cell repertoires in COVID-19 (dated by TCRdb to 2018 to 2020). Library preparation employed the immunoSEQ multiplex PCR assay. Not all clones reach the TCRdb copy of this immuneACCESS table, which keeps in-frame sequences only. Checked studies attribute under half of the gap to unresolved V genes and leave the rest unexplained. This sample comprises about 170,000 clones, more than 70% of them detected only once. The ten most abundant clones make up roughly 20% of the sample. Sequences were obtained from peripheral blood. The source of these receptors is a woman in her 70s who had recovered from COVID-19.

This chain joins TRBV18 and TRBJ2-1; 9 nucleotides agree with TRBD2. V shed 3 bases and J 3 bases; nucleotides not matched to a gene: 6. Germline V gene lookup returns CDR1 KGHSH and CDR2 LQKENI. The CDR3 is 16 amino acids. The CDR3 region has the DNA TGTGCCAGCTCACCCCAAGCGGGAGGCGGCTACAATGAGCAGTTCTTC. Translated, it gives CASSPQAGGGYNEQFF.

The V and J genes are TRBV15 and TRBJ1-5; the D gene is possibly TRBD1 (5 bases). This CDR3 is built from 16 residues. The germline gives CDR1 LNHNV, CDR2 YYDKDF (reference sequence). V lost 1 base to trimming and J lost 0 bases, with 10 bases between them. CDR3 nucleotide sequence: TGTGCCACCAGCAGAGGGGGCGTTTATAGCAATCAGCCCCAGCATTTT. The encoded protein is CATSRGGVYSNQPQHF.

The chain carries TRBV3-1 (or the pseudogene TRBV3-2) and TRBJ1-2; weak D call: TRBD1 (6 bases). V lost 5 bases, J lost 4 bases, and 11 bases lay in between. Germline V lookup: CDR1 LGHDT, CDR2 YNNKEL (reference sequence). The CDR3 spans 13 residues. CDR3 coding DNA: TGTGCCAGCAGCACACAGGGCTTCTATGGCTACACCTTC. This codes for CASSTQGFYGYTF.

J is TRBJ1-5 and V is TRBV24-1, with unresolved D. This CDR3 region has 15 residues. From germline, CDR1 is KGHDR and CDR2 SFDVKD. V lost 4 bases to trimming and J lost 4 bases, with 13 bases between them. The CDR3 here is CATSDPGAGNQPQHF. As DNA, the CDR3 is TGTGCCACCAGTGACCCCGGCGCGGGGAATCAGCCCCAGCATTTT.

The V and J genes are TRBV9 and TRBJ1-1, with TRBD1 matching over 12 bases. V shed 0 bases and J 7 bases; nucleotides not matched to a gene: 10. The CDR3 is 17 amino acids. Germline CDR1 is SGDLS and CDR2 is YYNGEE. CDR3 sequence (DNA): TGTGCCAGCAGCGTAGGGAGGGGACAGGGGGCTGGTGGTGAAGCTTTCTTT. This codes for CASSVGRGQGAGGEAFF.

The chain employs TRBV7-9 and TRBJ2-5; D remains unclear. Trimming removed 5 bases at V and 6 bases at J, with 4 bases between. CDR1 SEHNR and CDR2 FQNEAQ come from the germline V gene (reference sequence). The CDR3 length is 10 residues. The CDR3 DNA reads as TGTGCCAGCAGCCTCCAGACCCAGTACTTC. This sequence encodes CASSLQTQYF.

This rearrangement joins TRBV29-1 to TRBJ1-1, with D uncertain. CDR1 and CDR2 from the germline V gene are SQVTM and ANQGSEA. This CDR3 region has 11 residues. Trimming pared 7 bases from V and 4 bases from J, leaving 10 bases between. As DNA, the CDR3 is TGCAGCGCTTCCCGGGGCACTGAAGCTTTCTTT. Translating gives CSASRGTEAFF.

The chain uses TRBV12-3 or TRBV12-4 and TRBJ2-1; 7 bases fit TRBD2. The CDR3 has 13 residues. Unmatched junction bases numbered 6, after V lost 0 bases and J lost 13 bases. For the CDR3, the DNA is TGTGCCAGCAGTTTAGCGGTCTCTAGCGGACAGTTCTTC. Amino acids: CASSLAVSSGQFF.

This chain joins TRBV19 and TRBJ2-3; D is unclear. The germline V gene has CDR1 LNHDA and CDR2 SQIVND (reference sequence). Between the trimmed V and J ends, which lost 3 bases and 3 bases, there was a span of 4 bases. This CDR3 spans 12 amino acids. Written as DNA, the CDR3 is TGTGCCAGTAGTATCGGTACAGATACGCAGTATTTT. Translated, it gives CASSIGTDTQYF.

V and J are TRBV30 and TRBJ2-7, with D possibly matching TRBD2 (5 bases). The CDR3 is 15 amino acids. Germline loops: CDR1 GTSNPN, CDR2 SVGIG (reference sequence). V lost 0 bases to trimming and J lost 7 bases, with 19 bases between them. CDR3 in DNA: TGTGCCTGGAGTGTGGGTTTGCGACTGCGGGTGGAGCAGTACTTC. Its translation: CAWSVGLRLRVEQYF.

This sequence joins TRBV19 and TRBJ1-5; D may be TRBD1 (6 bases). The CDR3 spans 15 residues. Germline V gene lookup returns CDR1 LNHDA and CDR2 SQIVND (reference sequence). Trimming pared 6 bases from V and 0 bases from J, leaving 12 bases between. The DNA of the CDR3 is TGTGCCAGTAGCCCGGACAGTTATAGCAATCAGCCCCAGCATTTT. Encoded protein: CASSPDSYSNQPQHF.

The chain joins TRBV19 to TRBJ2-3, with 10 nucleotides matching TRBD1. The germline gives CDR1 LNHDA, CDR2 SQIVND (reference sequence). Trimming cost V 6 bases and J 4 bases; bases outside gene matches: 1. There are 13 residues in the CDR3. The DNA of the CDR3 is TGTGCCAGTAGGGGGACAGGGGCAGATACGCAGTATTTT. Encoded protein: CASRGTGADTQYF. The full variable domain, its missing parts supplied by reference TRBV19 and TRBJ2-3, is DGGITQSPKYLFRKEGQNVTLSCEQNLNHDAMYWYRQDPGQGLRLIYYSQIVNDFQKGDIAEGYSVSREKKESFPLTVTSAQKNPTAFYLCASRGTGADTQYFGPGTRLTVL.

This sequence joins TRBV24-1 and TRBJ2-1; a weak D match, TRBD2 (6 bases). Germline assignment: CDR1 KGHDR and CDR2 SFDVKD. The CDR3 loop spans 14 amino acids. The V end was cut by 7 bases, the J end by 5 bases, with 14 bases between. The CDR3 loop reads CATRTSGLDNEQFF. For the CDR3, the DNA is TGTGCCACCAGGACCTCGGGACTCGACAATGAGCAGTTCTTC.

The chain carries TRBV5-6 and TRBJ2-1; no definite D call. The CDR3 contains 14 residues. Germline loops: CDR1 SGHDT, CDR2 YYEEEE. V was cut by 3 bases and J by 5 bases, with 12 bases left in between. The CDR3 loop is CASSYDWAHNEQFF. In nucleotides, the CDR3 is TGTGCCAGCAGCTACGATTGGGCTCACAATGAGCAGTTCTTC. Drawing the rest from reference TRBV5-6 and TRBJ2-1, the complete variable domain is DAGVTQSPTHLIKTRGQQVTLRCSPKSGHDTVSWYQQALGQGPQFIFQYYEEEERQRGNFPDRFSGHQFPNYSSELNVNALLLGDSALYLCASSYDWAHNEQFFGPGTRLTVL.

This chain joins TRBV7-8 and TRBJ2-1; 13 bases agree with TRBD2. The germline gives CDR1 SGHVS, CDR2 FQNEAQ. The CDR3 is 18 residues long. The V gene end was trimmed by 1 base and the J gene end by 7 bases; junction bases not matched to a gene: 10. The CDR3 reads CASSLVPRGTSGKNEQFF. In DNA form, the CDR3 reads TGTGCCAGCAGCTTAGTTCCCCGGGGGACTAGCGGGAAGAATGAGCAGTTCTTC.

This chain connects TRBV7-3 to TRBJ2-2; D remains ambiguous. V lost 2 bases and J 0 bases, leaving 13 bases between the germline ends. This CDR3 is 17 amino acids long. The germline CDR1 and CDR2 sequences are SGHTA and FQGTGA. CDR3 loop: CASSLSALQANTGELFF. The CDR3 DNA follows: TGTGCCAGCAGCTTATCGGCTCTGCAGGCGAACACCGGGGAGCTGTTTTTT.

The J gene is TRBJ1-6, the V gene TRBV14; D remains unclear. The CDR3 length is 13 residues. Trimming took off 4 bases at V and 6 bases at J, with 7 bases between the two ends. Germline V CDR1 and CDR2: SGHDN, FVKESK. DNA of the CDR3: TGTGCCAGCAGCCTTTGGAGTAATTCACCCCTCCACTTT. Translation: CASSLWSNSPLHF.